The sequence of this TCR beta chain was determined in a study of control samples from healthy donors and cancer patients. Sequencing was performed with immunoSEQ multiplex PCR; in TCRdb, only in-frame clones are kept and a portion is missing. Of roughly 45,000 clones in the sample, 80% to 90% were seen once. The germline V gene encodes CDR1 MNHEY and CDR2 SVGAGI. V was trimmed by 7 bases and J by 0 bases, leaving 10 bases between them. The CDR3 length is 13 residues. This TCR derives from a woman between 50 and 59 years old with lung cancer. This rearrangement joins TRBV6-5 to TRBJ2-7, with no clear D. Source material: PBMCs. CDR3 sequence (DNA): TGTGCCAGCATCGGACGTTTCTCCTACGAGCAGTACTTC. This codes for CASIGRFSYEQYF.